The present T cell receptor (beta chain) was sequenced within a study of radiotherapy plus CTLA-4 blockade in lung cancer. At the level of the study: Disease control reached approximately 30%, with objective responses in over 15%. Findings and caveats of the study: According to reports, early shifts in blood T cell clones, alongside interferon-beta, forecast response most accurately. Expansion of tumor-derived TCR clones was observed in blood after radiotherapy plus ipilimumab.

People whose metastatic non-small-cell lung cancer was chemo-refractory got focal radiation along with CTLA-4 blockade by ipilimumab. The data were produced by immunoSEQ multiplex PCR, yet TCRdb's version contains in-frame clones alone and is incomplete. Among some 100,000 clones listed, around 75% were seen once. Remarks on this clone: Its antigen is as yet unknown.

Germline CDR1 SGHRS, CDR2 YFSETQ. The CDR3 totals 14 residues. The V gene end was trimmed by 0 bases and the J gene end by 8 bases; junction bases not matched to a gene: 5. The chain couples TRBV5-1 to TRBJ1-1; 9 nucleotides agree with TRBD1. Sequenced material: peripheral blood, taken from a patient treated with radiotherapy plus ipilimumab. The sequence was collected from a human donor with non-small cell lung cancer who had a partial response to radiotherapy plus ipilimumab. The CDR3 DNA reads TGCGCCAGCAGCTTGGCCAGACAGGGGGTGGAAGCTTTCTTT. Translation gives CASSLARQGVEAFF. The complete variable domain, with remaining parts taken from reference TRBV5-1 and TRBJ1-1, reads KAGVTQTPRYLIKTRGQQVTLSCSPISGHRSVSWYQQTPGQGLQFLFEYFSETQRNKGNFPGRFSGRQFSNSRSEMNVSTLELGDSALYLCASSLARQGVEAFFGQGTRLTVV.